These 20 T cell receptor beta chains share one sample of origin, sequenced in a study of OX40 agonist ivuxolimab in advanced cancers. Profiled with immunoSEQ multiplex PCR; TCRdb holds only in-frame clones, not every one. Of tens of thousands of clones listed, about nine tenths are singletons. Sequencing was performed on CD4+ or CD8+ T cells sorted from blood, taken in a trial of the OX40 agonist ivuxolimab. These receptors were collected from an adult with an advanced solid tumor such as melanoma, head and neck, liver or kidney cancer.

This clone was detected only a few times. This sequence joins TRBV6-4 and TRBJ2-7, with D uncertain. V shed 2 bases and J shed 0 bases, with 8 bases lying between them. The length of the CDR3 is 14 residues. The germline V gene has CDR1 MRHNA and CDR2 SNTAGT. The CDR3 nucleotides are TGTGCCAGCAGTGACAGATCGTACTCCTACGAGCAGTACTTC. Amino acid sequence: CASSDRSYSYEQYF.

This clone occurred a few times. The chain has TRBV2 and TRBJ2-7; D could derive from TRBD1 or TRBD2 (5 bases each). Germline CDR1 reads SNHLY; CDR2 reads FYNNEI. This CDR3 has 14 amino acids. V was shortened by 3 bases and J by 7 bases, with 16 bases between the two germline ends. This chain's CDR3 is CASSDPRGLEEQYF. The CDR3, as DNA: TGTGCCAGCAGTGACCCCCGGGGCCTCGAGGAGCAGTACTTC.

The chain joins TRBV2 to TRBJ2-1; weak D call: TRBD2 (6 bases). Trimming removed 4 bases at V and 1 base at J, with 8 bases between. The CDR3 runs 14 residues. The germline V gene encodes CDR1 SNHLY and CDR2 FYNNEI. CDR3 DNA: TGTGCCAGCAGTGGGACTACGTCCTACAATGAGCAGTTCTTC. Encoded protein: CASSGTTSYNEQFF.

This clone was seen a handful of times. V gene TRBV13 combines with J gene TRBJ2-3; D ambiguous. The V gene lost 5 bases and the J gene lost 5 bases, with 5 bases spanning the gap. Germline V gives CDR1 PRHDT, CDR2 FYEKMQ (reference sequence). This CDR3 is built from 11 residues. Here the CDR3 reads CASSPGDTQYF. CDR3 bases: TGTGCCAGCAGCCCCGGAGATACGCAGTATTTT.

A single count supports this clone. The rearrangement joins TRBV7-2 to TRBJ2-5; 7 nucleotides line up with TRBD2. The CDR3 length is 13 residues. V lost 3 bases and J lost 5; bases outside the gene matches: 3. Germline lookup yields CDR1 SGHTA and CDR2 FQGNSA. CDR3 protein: CASSLGDYETQYF. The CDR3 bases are TGTGCCAGCAGCTTGGGGGACTATGAGACCCAGTACTTC.

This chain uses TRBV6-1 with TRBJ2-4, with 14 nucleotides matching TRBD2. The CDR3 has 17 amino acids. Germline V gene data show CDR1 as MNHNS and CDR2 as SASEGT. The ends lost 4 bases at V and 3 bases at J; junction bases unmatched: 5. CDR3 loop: CASSAGTSGSGKNIQYF. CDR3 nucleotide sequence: TGTGCCAGCAGTGCCGGGACTAGCGGGAGCGGCAAAAACATTCAGTACTTC.

CDR3 protein: CASSLDLGQPQHF. CDR3 coding DNA: TGTGCCAGCAGCCTGGACCTCGGGCAGCCCCAGCATTTT. The rearrangement uses TRBV16 and TRBJ1-5; D call uncertain. The CDR3 is 13 amino acids. CDR1 and CDR2 (germline): KGHSY, FQNENV. The V end lost 4 bases, the J end lost 7 bases, and 11 bases lay between the germline ends.

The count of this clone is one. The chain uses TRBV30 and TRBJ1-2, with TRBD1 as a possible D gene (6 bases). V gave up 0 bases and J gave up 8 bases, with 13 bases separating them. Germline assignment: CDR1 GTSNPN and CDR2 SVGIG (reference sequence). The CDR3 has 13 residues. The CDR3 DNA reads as TGTGCCTGGAGTGTACAGGGTGGCTACGGCTACACCTTC. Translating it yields CAWSVQGGYGYTF.

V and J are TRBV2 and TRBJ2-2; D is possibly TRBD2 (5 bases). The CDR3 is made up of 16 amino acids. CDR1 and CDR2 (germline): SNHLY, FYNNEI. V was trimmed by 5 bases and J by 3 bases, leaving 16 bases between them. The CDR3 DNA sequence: TGTGCCAGCAGTAGTGGACTCACCGGGGACACCGGGGAGCTGTTTTTT. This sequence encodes CASSSGLTGDTGELFF.

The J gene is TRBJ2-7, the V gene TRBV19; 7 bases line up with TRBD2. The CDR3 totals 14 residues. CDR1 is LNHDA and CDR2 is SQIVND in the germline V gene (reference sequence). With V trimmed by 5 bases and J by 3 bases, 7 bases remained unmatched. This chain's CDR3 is CASSPNPGGYEQYF. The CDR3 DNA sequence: TGTGCCAGTAGTCCCAATCCGGGGGGCTACGAGCAGTACTTC. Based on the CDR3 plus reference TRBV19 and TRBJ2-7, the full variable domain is DGGITQSPKYLFRKEGQNVTLSCEQNLNHDAMYWYRQDPGQGLRLIYYSQIVNDFQKGDIAEGYSVSREKKESFPLTVTSAQKNPTAFYLCASSPNPGGYEQYFGPGTRLTVT.

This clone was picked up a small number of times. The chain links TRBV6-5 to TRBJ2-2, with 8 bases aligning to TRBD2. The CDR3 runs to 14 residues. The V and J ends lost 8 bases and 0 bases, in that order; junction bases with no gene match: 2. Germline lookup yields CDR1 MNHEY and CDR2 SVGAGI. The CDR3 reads CASREGSNTGELFF. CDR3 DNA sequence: TGTGCCAGCCGGGAGGGGTCGAACACCGGGGAGCTGTTTTTT.

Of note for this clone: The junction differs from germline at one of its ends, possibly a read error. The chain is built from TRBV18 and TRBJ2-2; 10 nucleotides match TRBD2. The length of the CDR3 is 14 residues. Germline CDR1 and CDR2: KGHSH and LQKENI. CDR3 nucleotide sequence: TGTGCCAGCACCGGACTAGCGGTCACCGGGGAGCTGCTTTTT. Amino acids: CASTGLAVTGELLF.

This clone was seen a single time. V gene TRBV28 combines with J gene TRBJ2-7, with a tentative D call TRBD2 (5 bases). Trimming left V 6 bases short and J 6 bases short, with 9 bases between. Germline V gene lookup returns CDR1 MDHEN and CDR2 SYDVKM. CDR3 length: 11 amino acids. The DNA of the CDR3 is TGTGCCAGCAGAATCGGGATCGAGCAGTACTTC. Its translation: CASRIGIEQYF.

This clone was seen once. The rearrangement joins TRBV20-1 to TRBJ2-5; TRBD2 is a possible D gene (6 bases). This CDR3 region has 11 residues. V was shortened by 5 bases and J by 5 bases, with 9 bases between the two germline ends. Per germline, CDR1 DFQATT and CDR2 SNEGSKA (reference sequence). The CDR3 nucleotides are TGCAGTGCTGGGGGGAGTGAGACCCAGTACTTC. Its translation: CSAGGSETQYF.

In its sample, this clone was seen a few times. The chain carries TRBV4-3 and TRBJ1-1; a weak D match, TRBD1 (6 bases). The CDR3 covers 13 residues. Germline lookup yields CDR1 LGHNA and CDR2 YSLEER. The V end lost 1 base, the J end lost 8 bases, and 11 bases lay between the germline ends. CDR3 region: CASSQGTGWEAFF. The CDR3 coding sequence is TGCGCCAGCAGCCAAGGAACAGGGTGGGAAGCTTTCTTT.

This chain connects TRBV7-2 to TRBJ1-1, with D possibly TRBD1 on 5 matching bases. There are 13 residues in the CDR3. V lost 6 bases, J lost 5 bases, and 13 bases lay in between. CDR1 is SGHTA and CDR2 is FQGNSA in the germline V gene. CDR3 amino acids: CASSRGVVTEAFF. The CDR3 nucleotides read TGTGCCAGCAGTCGGGGGGTGGTTACTGAAGCTTTCTTT.

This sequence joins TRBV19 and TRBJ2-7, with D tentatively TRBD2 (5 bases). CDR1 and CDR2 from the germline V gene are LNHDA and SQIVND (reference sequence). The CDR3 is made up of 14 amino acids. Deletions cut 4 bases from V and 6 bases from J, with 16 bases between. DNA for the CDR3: TGTGCCAGTAGTACGCTGCTTGGAGGCGCCGAGCAGTACTTC. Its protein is CASSTLLGGAEQYF.

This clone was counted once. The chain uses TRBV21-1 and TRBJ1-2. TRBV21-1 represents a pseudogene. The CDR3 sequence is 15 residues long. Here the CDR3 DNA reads TGTGCCAGCAGCAAAGCTGGGTATCAAAACTATGGCTACACCTTC. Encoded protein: CASSKAGYQNYGYTF.

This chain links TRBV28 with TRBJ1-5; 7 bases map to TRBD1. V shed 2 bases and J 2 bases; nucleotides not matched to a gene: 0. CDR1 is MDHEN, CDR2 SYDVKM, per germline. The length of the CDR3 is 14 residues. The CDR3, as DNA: TGTGCCAGCAGTTTAGGACAGGGCAATCAGCCCCAGCATTTT. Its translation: CASSLGQGNQPQHF.

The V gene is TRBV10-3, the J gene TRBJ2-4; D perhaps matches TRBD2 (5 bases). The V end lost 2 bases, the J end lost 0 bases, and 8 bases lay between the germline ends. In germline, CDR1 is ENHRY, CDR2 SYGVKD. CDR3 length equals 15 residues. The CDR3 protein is CAISEERLAKNIQYF. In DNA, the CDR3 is TGTGCCATCAGTGAGGAGCGGCTAGCCAAAAACATTCAGTACTTC.